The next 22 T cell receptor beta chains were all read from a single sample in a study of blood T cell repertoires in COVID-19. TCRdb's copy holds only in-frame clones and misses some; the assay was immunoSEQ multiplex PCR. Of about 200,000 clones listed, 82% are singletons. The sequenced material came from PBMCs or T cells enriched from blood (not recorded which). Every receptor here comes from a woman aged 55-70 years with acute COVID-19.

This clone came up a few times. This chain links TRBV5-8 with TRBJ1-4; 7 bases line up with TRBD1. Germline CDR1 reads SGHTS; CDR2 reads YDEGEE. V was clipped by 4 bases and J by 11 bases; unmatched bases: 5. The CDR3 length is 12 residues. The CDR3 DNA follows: TGTGCCAGCAGCGAACTACAGGGGAAACTGTTTTTT. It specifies CASSELQGKLFF.

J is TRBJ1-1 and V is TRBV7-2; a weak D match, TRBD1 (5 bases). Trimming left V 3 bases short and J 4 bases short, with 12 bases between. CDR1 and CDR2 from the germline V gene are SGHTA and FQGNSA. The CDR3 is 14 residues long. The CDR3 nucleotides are TGTGCCAGCAGCTTGGGGGGATGGAGCACTGAAGCTTTCTTT. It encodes CASSLGGWSTEAFF.

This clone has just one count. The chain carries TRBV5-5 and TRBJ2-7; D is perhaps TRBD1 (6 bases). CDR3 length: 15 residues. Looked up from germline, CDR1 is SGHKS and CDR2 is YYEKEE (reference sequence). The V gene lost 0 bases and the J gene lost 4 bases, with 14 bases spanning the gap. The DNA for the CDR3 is TGTGCCAGCAGCTTGGGGGTAGGGGGACCGTACGAGCAGTACGTC. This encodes CASSLGVGGPYEQYV.

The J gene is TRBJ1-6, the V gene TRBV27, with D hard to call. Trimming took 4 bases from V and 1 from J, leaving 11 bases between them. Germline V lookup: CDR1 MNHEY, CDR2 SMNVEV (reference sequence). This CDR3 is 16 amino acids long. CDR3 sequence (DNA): TGTGCCAGCAGTTCGGAGGGCGGATCCTATAATTCACCCCTCCACTTT. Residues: CASSSEGGSYNSPLHF.

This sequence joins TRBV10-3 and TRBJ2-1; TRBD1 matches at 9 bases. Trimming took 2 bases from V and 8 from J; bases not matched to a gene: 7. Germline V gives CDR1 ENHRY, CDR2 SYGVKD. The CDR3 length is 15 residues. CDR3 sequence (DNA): TGTGCCATCAGTGAGAGTAGGACAGGGGAGGATGAGCAGTTCTTC. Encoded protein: CAISESRTGEDEQFF.

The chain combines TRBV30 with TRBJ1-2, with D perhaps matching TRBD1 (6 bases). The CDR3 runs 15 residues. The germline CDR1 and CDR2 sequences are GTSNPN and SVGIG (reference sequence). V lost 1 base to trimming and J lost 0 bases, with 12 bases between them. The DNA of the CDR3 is TGTGCCTGGAGTGGCTTGGGGGCAGCTAACTATGGCTACACCTTC. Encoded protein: CAWSGLGAANYGYTF.

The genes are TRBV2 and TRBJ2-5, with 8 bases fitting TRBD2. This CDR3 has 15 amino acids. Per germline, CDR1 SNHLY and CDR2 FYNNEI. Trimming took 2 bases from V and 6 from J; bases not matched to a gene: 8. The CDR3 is CASSEKTSGTQTQYF. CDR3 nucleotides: TGTGCCAGCAGTGAAAAAACTAGCGGCACACAGACCCAGTACTTC. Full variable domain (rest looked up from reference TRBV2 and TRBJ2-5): EPEVTQTPSHQVTQMGQEVILRCVPISNHLYFYWYRQILGQKVEFLVSFYNNEISEKSEIFDDQFSVERPDGSNFTLKIRSTKLEDSAMYFCASSEKTSGTQTQYFGPGTRLLVL.

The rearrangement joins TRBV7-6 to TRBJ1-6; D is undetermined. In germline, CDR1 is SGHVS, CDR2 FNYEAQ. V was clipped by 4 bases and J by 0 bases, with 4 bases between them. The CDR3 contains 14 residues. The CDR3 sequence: CASSSSSYNSPLHF. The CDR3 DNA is TGTGCCAGCAGCTCCAGCTCCTATAATTCACCCCTCCACTTT. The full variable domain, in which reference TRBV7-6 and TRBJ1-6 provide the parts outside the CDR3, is GAGVSQSPRYKVTKRGQDVALRCDPISGHVSLYWYRQALGQGPEFLTYFNYEAQQDKSGLPNDRFSAERPEGSISTLTIQRTEQRDSAMYRCASSSSSYNSPLHFGNGTRLTVT.

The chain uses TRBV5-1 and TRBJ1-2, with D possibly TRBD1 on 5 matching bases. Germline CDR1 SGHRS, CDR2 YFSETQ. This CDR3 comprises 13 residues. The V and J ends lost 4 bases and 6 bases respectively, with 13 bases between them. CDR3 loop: CASSPAGGNGYTF. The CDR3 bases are TGCGCCAGCAGCCCGGCGGGGGGGAATGGCTACACCTTC.

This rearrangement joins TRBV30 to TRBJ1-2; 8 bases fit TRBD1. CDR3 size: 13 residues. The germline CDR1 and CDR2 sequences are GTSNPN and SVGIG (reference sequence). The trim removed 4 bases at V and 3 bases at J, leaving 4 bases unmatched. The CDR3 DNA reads TGTGCCTGGACCGAGGGACAGGACTATGGCTACACCTTC. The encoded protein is CAWTEGQDYGYTF.

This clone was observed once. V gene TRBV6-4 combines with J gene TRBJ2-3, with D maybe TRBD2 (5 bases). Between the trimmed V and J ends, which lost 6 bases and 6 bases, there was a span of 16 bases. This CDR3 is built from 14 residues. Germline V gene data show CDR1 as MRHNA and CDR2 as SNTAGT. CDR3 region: CASSIQSGADTQYF. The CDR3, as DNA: TGTGCCAGCAGCATCCAGAGCGGTGCGGATACGCAGTATTTT.

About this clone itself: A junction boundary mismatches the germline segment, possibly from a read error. The CDR3 sequence: CASSYPRDSIQPQHF. The DNA for the CDR3 is TGTGCCAGCAGTTACCCCAGGGACAGCATTCAGCCCCAGCATTTT. The J gene is TRBJ1-5, the V gene TRBV6-2 or TRBV6-3; the match to TRBD1 covers 7 bases. The V gene's germline CDR1 is MNHEY and CDR2 SVGEGT. This CDR3 contains 15 residues.

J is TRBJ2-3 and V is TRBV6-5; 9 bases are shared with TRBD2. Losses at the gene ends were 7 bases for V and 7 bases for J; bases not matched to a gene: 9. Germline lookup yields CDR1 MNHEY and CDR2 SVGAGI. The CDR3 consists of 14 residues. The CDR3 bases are TGTGCCAGCACTGGGGTAGCGGGAGAAAATACGCAGTATTTT. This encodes CASTGVAGENTQYF.

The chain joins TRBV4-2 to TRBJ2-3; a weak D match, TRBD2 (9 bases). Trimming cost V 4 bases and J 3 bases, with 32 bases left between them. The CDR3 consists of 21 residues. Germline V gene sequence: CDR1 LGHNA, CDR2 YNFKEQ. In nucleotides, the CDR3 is TGTGCCAGCAGCCTCAGGGGGCGCGGGGGGGGTGCACTTTCTTGGACAGATACGCAGTATTTT. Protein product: CASSLRGRGGGALSWTDTQYF.

The DNA of the CDR3 is TGCAGCGCTGGACAGGGATTAGGCTCAACAGATACGCAGTATTTT. Translating it yields CSAGQGLGSTDTQYF. This chain connects TRBV29-1 to TRBJ2-3, with 8 bases matching TRBD1. Germline loops: CDR1 SQVTM, CDR2 ANQGSEA. The CDR3 contains 15 residues. V lost 7 bases and J lost 3; bases outside the gene matches: 12.

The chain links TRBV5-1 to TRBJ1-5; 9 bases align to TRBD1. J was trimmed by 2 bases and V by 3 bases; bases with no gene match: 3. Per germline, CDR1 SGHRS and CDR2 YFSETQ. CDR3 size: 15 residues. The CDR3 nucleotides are TGCGCCAGCAGCTGGGGACAGGGTGGCAATCAGCCCCAGCATTTT. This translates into CASSWGQGGNQPQHF.

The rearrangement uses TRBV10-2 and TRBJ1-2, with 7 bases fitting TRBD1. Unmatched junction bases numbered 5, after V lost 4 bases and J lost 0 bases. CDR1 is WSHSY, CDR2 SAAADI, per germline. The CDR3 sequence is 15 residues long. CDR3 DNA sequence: TGCGCCAGCAGTGGTGGGACAGCCACTAACTATGGCTACACCTTC. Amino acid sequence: CASSGGTATNYGYTF.

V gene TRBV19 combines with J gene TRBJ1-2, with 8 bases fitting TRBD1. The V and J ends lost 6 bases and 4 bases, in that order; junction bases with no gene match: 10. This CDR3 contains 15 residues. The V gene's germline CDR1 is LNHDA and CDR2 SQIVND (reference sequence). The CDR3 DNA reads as TGTGCCAGTAGGATCGGGACAGGATTCTCCTATGGCTACACCTTC. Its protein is CASRIGTGFSYGYTF.

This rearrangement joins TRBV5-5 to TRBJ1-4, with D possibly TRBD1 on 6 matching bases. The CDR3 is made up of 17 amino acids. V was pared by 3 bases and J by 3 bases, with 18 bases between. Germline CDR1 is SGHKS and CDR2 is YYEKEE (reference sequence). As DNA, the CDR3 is TGTGCCAGCAGCTCGCACACAGGGAATTCGCCTAATGAAAAACTGTTTTTT. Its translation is CASSSHTGNSPNEKLFF.

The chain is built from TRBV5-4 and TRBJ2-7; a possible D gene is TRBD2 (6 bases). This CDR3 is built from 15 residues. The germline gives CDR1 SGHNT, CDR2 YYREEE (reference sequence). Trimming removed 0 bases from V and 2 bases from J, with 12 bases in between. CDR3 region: CASSLVGGGAYEQYF. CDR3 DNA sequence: TGTGCCAGCAGCTTGGTTGGCGGAGGGGCCTACGAGCAGTACTTC.

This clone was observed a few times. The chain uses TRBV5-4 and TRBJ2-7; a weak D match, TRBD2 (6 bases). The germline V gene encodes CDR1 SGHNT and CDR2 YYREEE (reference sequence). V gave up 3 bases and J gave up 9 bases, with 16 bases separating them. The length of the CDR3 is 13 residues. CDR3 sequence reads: CASSSWGARGQYV. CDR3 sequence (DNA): TGTGCCAGCAGCTCCTGGGGTGCGCGGGGGCAGTACGTC.

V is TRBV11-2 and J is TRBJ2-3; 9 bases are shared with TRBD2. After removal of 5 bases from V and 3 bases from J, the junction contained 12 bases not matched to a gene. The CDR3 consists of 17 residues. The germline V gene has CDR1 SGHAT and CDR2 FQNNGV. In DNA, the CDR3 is TGTGCCAGCAGCCGAGCGGGGGGAATTATACGGACAGATACGCAGTATTTT. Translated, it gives CASSRAGGIIRTDTQYF.